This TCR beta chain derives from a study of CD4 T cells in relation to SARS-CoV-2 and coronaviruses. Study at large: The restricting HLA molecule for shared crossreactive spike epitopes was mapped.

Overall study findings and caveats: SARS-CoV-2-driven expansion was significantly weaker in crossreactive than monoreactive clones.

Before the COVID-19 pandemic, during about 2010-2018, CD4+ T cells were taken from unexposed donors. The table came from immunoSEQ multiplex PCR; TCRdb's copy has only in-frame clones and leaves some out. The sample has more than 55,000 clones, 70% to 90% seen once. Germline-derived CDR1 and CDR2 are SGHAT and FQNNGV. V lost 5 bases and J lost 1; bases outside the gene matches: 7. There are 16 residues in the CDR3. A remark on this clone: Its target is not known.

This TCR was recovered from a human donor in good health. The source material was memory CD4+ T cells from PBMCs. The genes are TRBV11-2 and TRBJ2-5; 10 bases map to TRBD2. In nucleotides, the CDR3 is TGTGCCAGCAGCGCACGACTAGCGGGCATCCAAGAGACCCAGTACTTC. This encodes CASSARLAGIQETQYF. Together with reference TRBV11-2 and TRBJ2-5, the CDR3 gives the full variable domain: EAGVAQSPRYKIIEKRQSVAFWCNPISGHATLYWYQQILGQGPKLLIQFQNNGVVDDSQLPKDRFSAERLKGVDSTLKIQPAKLEDSAVYLCASSARLAGIQETQYFGPGTRLLVL.